What follows are 16 T cell receptor beta chains derived from one specimen sequenced in a study of T cells after yellow fever vaccination. TCRdb re-derived calls from the 5' RACE reads in MiXCR, one entry per CDR3 protein. The sample lists approximately 170,000 distinct CDR3 sequences; around 10% were seen once. This material consisted of CD8+ T cells sorted from PBMCs, taken 15 days after the yellow fever booster vaccination. The receptors originated from a man aged 18 to 30 who received the YFV17D yellow fever vaccine.

The chain is built from TRBV28 and TRBJ1-5; D gene uncertain. The CDR3 runs 17 residues. V gave up 5 bases and J gave up 0 bases, with 17 bases separating them. Germline CDR1 MDHEN, CDR2 SYDVKM. CDR3 sequence (DNA): TGTGCCAGCAGTGCGCCCTCGTTGGCGGGTAGCAATCAGCCCCAGCATTTT. The encoded protein is CASSAPSLAGSNQPQHF.

The chain uses TRBV12-3 or TRBV12-4 and TRBJ2-1; no clear D. The CDR3 consists of 12 residues. The V and J ends lost 1 base and 7 bases respectively, with 5 bases between them. CDR3 sequence: CASSLDPNEQFF. The CDR3 nucleotides read TGTGCCAGCAGTTTAGACCCAAATGAGCAGTTCTTC.

J is TRBJ1-6 and V is TRBV11-3; the D is unclear. This CDR3 is 13 amino acids long. CDR1 and CDR2 (germline): SGHNT, YENEEA. The V gene lost 5 bases and the J gene lost 9 bases, with 11 bases spanning the gap. Here the CDR3 DNA reads TGTGCCAGCAGCCGAACTATGGGTTCACCCCTCCACTTT. It translates to CASSRTMGSPLHF. Based on the CDR3 plus reference TRBV11-3 and TRBJ1-6, the full variable domain is EAGVVQSPRYKIIEKKQPVAFWCNPISGHNTLYWYLQNLGQGPELLIRYENEEAVDDSQLPKDRFSAERLKGVDSTLKIQPAELGDSAVYLCASSRTMGSPLHFGNGTRLTVT.

In its sample, this clonotype was seen many times. The chain couples TRBV5-1 to TRBJ2-7, with 8 bases identical to TRBD1. The germline V gene encodes CDR1 SGHRS and CDR2 YFSETQ. The CDR3 totals 15 residues. V was pared by 5 bases and J by 2 bases, with 9 bases of the junction left unmatched. The CDR3 bases are TGCGCCAGCAGAGTAGGACAGGGCACGACCTACGAGCAGTACTTC. As protein: CASRVGQGTTYEQYF.

This clonotype was counted between two and nine times. V gene TRBV7-2 combines with J gene TRBJ2-7, with D perhaps TRBD2 (5 bases). The V and J ends lost 3 bases and 5 bases respectively, with 17 bases between them. The germline V gene encodes CDR1 SGHTA and CDR2 FQGNSA. This CDR3 has 15 residues. The CDR3 DNA is TGTGCCAGCAGCTTTCTCGGTAGGGAGACCCACGAGCAGTACTTC. Translated: CASSFLGRETHEQYF.

The CDR3 loop is CSAGHRERYGYTF. The CDR3 nucleotides are TGCAGTGCTGGACACAGGGAACGCTATGGCTACACCTTC. The chain couples TRBV20-1 to TRBJ1-2; perhaps TRBD1 as D (6 bases). The germline CDR1 and CDR2 sequences are DFQATT and SNEGSKA (reference sequence). The germline V and J ends were trimmed by 5 bases and 4 bases, with 14 bases remaining between them. CDR3 length: 13 residues.

The rearrangement joins TRBV4-1 to TRBJ2-5; D is uncertain. Germline-derived CDR1 and CDR2 are MGHRA and YSYEKL. The length of the CDR3 is 15 residues. The V end lost 1 base, the J end lost 0 bases, and 9 bases lay between the germline ends. The CDR3 reads CASSQGARDQETQYF. CDR3 nucleotides: TGCGCCAGCAGCCAAGGGGCAAGGGACCAAGAGACCCAGTACTTC.

The chain uses TRBV7-2 and TRBJ2-7; 10 bases fit TRBD2. Germline V gene lookup returns CDR1 SGHTA and CDR2 FQGNSA. The CDR3 sequence is 15 residues long. Trimming cost V 3 bases and J 2 bases; bases outside gene matches: 4. CDR3 bases: TGTGCCAGCAGCTTCAGCGGGGGGGCCCCCTACGAGCAGTACTTC. Translated: CASSFSGGAPYEQYF.

This clonotype came up many times. This rearrangement joins TRBV12-3 or TRBV12-4 to TRBJ1-5; TRBD1 might be the D (5 bases). Trimming left V 4 bases short and J 4 bases short, with 11 bases between. The CDR3 consists of 14 residues. CDR3 nucleotides: TGTGCCAGCAGTTCTTGGGGCGGGAATCAGCCCCAGCATTTT. The encoded protein is CASSSWGGNQPQHF.

This clonotype was seen only a few times. The chain couples TRBV27 to TRBJ1-2; TRBD1 is a possible D gene (5 bases). CDR1 MNHEY and CDR2 SMNVEV come from the germline V gene (reference sequence). Trimming shortened V by 5 bases and J by 10 bases, and 14 bases separated the two germline ends. CDR3 length equals 12 residues. DNA of the CDR3: TGTGCCAGCAGTCATGGACGGGGGGACTACACCTTC. It codes for CASSHGRGDYTF.

The chain employs TRBV6-2 or TRBV6-3 and TRBJ2-5; D unresolved. The CDR3 is 12 residues long. Trimming pared 6 bases from V and 4 bases from J, leaving 9 bases between. The germline gives CDR1 MNHEY, CDR2 SVGEGT. CDR3: CASSPLPETQYF. In DNA, the CDR3 is TGTGCCAGCAGCCCCCTGCCAGAGACCCAGTACTTC.

This clonotype was observed a few times. The chain recombines TRBV20-1 with TRBJ1-6; no clear D. The CDR3 contains 12 residues. V lost 3 bases, J lost 8 bases, and 8 bases lay in between. CDR1 is DFQATT, CDR2 SNEGSKA, per germline (reference sequence). The CDR3 loop is CSASTRDSPLHF. CDR3 coding DNA: TGCAGTGCTAGCACCAGAGATTCACCCCTCCACTTT.

The chain combines TRBV7-8 with TRBJ1-4, with 9 bases matching TRBD1. The CDR3 extends over 15 amino acids. Germline values: CDR1 SGHVS, CDR2 FQNEAQ. Trimming removed 3 bases from V and 5 bases from J; junction bases left unmatched: 4. CDR3 coding DNA: TGTGCCAGCAGCTTCAACAGGGGGCTGAATGAAAAACTGTTTTTT. Translated, it gives CASSFNRGLNEKLFF.

The rearrangement joins TRBV6-6 to TRBJ2-7; TRBD2 aligns across 7 bases. CDR1 is MNHNY and CDR2 is SVGAGI in the germline V gene (reference sequence). The V gene end was trimmed by 0 bases and the J gene end by 6 bases; junction bases not matched to a gene: 11. The CDR3 runs to 16 residues. The DNA for the CDR3 is TGTGCCAGCAGTTACTCACCCCTCGGGGGAGGGGTCGAGCAGTACTTC. Translated, it gives CASSYSPLGGGVEQYF.

The genes are TRBV28 and TRBJ2-7; 13 nucleotides match TRBD2. Germline V gives CDR1 MDHEN, CDR2 SYDVKM. The ends lost 6 bases at V and 1 base at J; junction bases unmatched: 9. The CDR3 length is 17 residues. CDR3 protein: CASSTTSGGGLSYEQYF. CDR3 nucleotides: TGTGCCAGCAGCACCACTAGCGGGGGGGGTCTTTCCTACGAGCAGTACTTC.

The chain combines TRBV12-3 or TRBV12-4 with TRBJ1-2; D might be TRBD1 (5 bases). There are 15 residues in the CDR3. V lost 1 base, J lost 2 bases, and 11 bases lay in between. CDR3 DNA: TGTGCCAGCAGTTTAGTGGCAGGGTGGAACTATGGCTACACCTTC. The encoded protein is CASSLVAGWNYGYTF.